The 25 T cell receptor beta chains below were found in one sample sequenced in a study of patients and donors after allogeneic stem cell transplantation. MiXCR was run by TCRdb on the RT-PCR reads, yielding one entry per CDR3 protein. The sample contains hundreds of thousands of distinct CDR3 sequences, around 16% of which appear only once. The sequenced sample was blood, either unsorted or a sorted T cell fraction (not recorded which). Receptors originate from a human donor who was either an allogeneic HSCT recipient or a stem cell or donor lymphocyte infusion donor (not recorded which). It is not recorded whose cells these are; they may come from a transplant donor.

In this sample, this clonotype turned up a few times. CDR3 bases: TGTGCCAGCAGCTCACGGACAGGCCATGAAGCTTTCTTT. Residues: CASSSRTGHEAFF. This chain links TRBV7-8 with TRBJ1-1; 7 bases agree with TRBD1. This CDR3 is built from 13 residues. In germline, CDR1 is SGHVS, CDR2 FQNEAQ. V trimming: 4 bases; J trimming: 7 bases; junction bases outside the gene matches: 6.

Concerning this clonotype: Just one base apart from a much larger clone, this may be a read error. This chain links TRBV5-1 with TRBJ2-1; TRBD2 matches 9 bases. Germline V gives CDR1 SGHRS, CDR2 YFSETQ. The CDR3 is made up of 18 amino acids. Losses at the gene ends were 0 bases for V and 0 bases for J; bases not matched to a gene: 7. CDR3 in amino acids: CASSLVVAGVHSYNEQFF. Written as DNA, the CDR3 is TGCGCCAGCAGCTTGGTAGTAGCGGGGGTCCACTCCTACAATGAGCAGTTCTTC.

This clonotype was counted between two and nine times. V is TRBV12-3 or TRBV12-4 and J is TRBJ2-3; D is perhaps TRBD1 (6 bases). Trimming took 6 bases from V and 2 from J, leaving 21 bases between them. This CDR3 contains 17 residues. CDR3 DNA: TGTGCCAGCAGCAGAGACACCGGGACAATTAACACAGATACGCAGTATTTT. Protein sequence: CASSRDTGTINTDTQYF.

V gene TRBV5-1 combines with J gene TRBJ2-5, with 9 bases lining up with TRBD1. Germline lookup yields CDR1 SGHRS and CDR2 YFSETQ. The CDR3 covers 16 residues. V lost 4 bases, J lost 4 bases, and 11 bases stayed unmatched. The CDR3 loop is CASSPGTGLWGETQYF. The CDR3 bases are TGCGCCAGCAGCCCCGGGACAGGGTTATGGGGAGAGACCCAGTACTTC. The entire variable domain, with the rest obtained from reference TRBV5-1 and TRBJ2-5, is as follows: KAGVTQTPRYLIKTRGQQVTLSCSPISGHRSVSWYQQTPGQGLQFLFEYFSETQRNKGNFPGRFSGRQFSNSRSEMNVSTLELGDSALYLCASSPGTGLWGETQYFGPGTRLLVL.

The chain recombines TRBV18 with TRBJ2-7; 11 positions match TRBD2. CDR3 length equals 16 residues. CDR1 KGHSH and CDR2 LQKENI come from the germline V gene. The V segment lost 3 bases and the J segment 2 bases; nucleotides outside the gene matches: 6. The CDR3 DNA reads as TGTGCCAGCTCACCCTTGCAGACTAGCGGGACCTACGAGCAGTACTTC. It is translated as CASSPLQTSGTYEQYF.

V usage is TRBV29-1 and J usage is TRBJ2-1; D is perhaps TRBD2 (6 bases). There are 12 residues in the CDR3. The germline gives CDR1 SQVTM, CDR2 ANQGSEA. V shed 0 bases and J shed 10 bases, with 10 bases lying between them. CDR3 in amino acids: CSVEDSGPEQFF. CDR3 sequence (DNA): TGCAGCGTTGAAGATAGCGGCCCAGAGCAGTTCTTC.

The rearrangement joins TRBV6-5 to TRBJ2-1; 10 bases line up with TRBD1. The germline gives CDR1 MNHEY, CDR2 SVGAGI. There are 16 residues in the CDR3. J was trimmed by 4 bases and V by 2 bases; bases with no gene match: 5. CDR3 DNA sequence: TGTGCCAGCAGTTACCTCGGGACAGGGGTATACAATGAGCAGTTCTTC. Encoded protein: CASSYLGTGVYNEQFF.

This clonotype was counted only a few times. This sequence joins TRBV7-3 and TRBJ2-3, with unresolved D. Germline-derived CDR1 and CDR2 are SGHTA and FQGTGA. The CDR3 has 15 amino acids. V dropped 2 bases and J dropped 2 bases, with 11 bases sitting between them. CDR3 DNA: TGTGCCAGCAGCTTATTGGGAACAGACACAGATACGCAGTATTTT. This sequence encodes CASSLLGTDTDTQYF.

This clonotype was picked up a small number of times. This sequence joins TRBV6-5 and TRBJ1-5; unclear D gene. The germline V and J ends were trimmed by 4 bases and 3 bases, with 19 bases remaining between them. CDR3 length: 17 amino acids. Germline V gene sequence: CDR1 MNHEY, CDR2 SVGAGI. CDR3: CASSFFGNRVNNQPQHF. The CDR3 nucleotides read TGTGCCAGCAGTTTCTTCGGGAATCGGGTCAACAATCAGCCCCAGCATTTT.

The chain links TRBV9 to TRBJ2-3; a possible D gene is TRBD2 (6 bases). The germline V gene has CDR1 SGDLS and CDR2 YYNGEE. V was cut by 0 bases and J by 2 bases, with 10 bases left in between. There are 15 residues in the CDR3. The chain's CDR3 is CASSVVGLPTDTQYF. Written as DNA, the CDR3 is TGTGCCAGCAGCGTAGTAGGACTACCCACAGATACGCAGTATTTT.

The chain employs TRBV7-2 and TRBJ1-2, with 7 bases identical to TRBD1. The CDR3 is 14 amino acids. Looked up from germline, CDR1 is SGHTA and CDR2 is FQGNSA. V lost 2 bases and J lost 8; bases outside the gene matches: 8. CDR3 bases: TGTGCCAGCAGCTTATCTGAGGGGGCAGGGGGCTACACCTTC. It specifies CASSLSEGAGGYTF.

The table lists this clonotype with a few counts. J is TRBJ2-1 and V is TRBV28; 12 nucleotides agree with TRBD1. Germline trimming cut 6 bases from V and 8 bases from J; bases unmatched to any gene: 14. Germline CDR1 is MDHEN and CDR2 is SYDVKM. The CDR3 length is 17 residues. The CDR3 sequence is CASSPPPGQGALDEQFF. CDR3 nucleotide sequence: TGTGCCAGCAGCCCGCCCCCGGGACAGGGGGCTCTCGATGAGCAGTTCTTC.

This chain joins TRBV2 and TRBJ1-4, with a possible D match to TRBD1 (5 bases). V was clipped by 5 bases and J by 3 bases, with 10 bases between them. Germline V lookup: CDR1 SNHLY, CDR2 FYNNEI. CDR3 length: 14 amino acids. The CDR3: CASSRQGANEKLFF. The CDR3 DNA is TGTGCCAGCAGTCGGCAGGGTGCTAATGAAAAACTGTTTTTT.

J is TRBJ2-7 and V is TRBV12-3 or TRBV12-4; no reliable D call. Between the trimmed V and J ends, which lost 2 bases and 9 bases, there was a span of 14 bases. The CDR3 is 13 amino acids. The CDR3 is CASSLSGPLGQYF. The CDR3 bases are TGTGCCAGCAGTTTATCGGGTCCCCTGGGGCAGTACTTC.

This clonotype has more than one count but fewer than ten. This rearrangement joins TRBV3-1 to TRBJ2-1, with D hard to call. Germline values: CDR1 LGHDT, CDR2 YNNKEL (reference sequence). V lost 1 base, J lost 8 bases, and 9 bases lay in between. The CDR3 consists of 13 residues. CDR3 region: CASSQVNGDEQFF. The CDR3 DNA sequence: TGTGCCAGCAGCCAAGTAAACGGAGATGAGCAGTTCTTC.

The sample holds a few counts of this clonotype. Written as DNA, the CDR3 is TGTGCCAGCAGCTCCGGCTCTGGAAACACCATATATTTT. Translating gives CASSSGSGNTIYF. The genes are TRBV11-2 and TRBJ1-3; D is undetermined. V lost 4 bases, J lost 0 bases, and 4 bases lay in between. The CDR3 runs to 13 residues. CDR1 and CDR2 from the germline V gene are SGHAT and FQNNGV.

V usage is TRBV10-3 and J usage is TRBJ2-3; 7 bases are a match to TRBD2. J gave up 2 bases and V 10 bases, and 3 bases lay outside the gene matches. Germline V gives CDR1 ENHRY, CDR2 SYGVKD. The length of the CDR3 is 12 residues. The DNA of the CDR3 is TGTGCCACCGGGGGGAACACAGATACGCAGTATTTT. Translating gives CATGGNTDTQYF.

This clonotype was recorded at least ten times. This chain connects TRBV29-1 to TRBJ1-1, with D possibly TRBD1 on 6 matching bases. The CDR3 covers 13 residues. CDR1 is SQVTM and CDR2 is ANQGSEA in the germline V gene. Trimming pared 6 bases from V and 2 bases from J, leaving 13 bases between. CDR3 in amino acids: CSVALRGNTEAFF. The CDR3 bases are TGCAGCGTGGCACTCAGGGGAAACACTGAAGCTTTCTTT.

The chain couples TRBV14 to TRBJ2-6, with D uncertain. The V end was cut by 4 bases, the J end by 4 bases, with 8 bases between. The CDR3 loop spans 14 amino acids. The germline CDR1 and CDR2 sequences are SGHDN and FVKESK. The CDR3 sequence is CASSPNGGANVLTF. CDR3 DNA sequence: TGTGCCAGCAGCCCTAATGGGGGGGCCAACGTCCTGACTTTC.

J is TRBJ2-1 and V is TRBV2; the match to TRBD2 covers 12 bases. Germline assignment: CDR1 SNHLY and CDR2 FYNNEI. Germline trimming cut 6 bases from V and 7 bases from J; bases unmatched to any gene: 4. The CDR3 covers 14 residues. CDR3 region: CASRLAGGRNEQFF. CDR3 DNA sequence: TGTGCCAGCAGACTAGCGGGGGGCAGGAATGAGCAGTTCTTC.

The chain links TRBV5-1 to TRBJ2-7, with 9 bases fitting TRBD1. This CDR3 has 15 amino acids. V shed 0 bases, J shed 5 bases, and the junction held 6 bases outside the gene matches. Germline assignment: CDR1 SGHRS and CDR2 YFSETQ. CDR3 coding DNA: TGCGCCAGCAGCTTGGGGGACAGGGTGGTCCACGAGCAGTACTTC. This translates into CASSLGDRVVHEQYF.

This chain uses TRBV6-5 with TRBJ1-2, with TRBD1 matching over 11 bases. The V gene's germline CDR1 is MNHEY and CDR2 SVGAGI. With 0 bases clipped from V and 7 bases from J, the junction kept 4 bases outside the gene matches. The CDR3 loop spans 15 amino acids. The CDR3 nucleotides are TGTGCCAGCAGTTACTCCCGGGACAGGGGGTCTGGCTACACCTTC. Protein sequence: CASSYSRDRGSGYTF.

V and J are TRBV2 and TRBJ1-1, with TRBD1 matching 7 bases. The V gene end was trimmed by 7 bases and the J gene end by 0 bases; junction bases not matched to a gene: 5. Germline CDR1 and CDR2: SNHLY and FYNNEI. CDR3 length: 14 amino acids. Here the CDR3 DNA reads TGTGCCAGCACCCCCGGGACAGTGAACACTGAAGCTTTCTTT. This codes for CASTPGTVNTEAFF.

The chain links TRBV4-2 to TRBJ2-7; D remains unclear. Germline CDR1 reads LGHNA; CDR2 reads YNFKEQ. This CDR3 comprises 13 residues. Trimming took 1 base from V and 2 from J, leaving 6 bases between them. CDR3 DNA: TGTGCCAGCAGCCAAGTAGGGCCCTACGAGCAGTACTTC. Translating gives CASSQVGPYEQYF.

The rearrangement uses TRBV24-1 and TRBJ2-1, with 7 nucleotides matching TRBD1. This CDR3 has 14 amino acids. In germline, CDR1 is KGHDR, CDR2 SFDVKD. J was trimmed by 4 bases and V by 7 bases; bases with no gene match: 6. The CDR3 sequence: CATRTSGQYNEQFF. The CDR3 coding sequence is TGTGCCACCAGGACATCGGGACAGTACAATGAGCAGTTCTTC.